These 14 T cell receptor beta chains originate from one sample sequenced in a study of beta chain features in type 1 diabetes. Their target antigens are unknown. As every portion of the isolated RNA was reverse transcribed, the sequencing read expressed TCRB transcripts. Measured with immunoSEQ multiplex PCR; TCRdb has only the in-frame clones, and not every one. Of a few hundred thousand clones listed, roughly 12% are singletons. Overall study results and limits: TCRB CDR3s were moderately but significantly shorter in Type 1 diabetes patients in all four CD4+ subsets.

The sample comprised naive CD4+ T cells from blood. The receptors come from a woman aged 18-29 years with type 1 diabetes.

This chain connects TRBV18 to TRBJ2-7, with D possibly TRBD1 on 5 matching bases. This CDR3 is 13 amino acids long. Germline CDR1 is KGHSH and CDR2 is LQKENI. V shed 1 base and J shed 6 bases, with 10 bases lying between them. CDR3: CASSPQRQTEQYF. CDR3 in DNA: TGTGCCAGCTCACCACAGCGACAGACCGAGCAGTACTTC.

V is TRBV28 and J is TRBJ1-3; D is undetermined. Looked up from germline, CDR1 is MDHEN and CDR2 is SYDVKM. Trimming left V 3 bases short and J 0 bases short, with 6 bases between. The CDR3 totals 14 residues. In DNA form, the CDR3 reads TGTGCCAGCAGTTTTCCTTTCTCTGGAAACACCATATATTTT. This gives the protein CASSFPFSGNTIYF.

The CDR3 nucleotides are TGTGCCAGCCGGGACAGGCACGGCTACACCTTC. Translating it yields CASRDRHGYTF. This chain joins TRBV28 and TRBJ1-2, with TRBD1 matching 8 bases. Trimming at V came to 8 bases and at J to 8 bases, leaving 4 bases not matched to a gene. Germline CDR1 is MDHEN and CDR2 is SYDVKM. The CDR3 sequence is 11 residues long.

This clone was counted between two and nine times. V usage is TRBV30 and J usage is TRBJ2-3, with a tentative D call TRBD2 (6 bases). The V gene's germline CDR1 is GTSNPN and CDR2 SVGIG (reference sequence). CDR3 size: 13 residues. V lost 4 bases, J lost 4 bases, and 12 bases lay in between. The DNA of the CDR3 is TGTGCCTGGAACGTCGGGAGCCCAGATACGCAGTATTTT. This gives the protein CAWNVGSPDTQYF.

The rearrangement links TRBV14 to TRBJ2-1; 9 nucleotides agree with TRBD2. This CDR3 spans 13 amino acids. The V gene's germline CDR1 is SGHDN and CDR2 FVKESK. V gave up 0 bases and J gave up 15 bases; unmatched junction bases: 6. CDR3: CASSQESGRSVFF. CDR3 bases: TGTGCCAGCAGCCAAGAGAGCGGGAGGAGTGTGTTCTTC.

CDR3 coding DNA: TGTGCCTGGACGAGGGCGGGAGGAGGGGCAGATACGCAGTATTTT. Amino acids: CAWTRAGGGADTQYF. The V and J genes are TRBV30 and TRBJ2-3; TRBD2 agrees at 8 bases. Germline CDR1 GTSNPN, CDR2 SVGIG (reference sequence). The J segment lost 4 bases and the V segment lost 4 bases, leaving 10 bases of the junction unmatched. The CDR3 loop spans 15 amino acids.

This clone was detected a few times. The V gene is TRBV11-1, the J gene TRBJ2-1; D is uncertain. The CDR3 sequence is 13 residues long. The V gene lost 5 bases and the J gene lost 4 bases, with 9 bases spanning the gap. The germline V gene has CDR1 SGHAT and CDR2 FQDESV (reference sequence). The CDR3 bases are TGTGCCAGCAGCCGCGATACTTACAATGAGCAGTTCTTC. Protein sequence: CASSRDTYNEQFF.

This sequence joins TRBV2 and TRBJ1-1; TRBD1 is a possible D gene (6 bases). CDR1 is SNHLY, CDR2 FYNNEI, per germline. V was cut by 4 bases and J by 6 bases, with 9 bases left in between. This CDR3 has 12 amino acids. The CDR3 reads CASSGSGAEAFF. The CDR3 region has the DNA TGTGCCAGCAGTGGTTCAGGGGCTGAAGCTTTCTTT.

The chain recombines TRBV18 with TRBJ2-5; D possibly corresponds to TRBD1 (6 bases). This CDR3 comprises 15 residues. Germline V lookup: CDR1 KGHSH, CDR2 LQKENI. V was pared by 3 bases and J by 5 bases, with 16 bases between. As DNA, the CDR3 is TGTGCCAGCTCACCTAACCCAGGGGAACGGGAGACCCAGTACTTC. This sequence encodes CASSPNPGERETQYF. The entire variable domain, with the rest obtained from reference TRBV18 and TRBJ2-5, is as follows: NAGVMQNPRHLVRRRGQEARLRCSPMKGHSHVYWYRQLPEEGLKFMVYLQKENIIDESGMPKERFSAEFPKEGPSILRIQQVVRGDSAAYFCASSPNPGERETQYFGPGTRLLVL.

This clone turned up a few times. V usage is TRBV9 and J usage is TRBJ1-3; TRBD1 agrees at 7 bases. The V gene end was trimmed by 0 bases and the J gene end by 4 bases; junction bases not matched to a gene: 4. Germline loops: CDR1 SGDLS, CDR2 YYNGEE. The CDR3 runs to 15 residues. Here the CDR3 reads CASSVDGTAGNTIYF. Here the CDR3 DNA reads TGTGCCAGCAGCGTAGACGGGACAGCCGGAAACACCATATATTTT.

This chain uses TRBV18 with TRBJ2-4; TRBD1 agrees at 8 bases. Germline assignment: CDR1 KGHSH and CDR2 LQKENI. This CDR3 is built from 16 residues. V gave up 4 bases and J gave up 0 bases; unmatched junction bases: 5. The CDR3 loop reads CASSLRDRLAKNIQYF. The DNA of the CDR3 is TGTGCCAGCTCACTCCGGGACAGGCTAGCCAAAAACATTCAGTACTTC.

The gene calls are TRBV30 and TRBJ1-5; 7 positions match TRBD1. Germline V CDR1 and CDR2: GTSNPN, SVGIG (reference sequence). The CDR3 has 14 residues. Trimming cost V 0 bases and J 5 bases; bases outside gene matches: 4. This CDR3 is CAWSVQGGHQPQHF. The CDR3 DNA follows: TGTGCCTGGAGTGTACAAGGGGGCCATCAGCCCCAGCATTTT.

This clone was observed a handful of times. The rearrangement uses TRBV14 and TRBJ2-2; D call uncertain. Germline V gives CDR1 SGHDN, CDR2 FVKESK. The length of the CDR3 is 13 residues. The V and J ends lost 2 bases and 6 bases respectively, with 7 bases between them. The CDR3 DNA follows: TGTGCCAGCAGCCAACATGAGGCCGGGGAGCTGTTTTTT. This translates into CASSQHEAGELFF. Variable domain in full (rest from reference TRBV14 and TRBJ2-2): EAGVTQFPSHSVIEKGQTVTLRCDPISGHDNLYWYRRVMGKEIKFLLHFVKESKQDESGMPNNRFLAERTGGTYSTLKVQPAELEDSGVYFCASSQHEAGELFFGEGSRLTVL.

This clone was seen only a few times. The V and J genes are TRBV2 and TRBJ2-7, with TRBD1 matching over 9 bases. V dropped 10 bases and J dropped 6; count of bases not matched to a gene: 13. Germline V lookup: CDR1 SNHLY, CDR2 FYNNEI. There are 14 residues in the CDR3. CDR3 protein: CATALKRQGGEQYF. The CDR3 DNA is TGTGCCACCGCCCTCAAACGACAGGGGGGCGAGCAGTACTTC.